This paragraph reports one TCR beta chain. Its antigen is still unknown. No clone much larger than this one lies a single base away; base qualities are absent. The record originates from a study of technical replicates of blood from several donors (dated by TCRdb to 2017 to 2019). Library creation used the immunoSEQ multiplex PCR assay. The table comes from immuneACCESS by way of TCRdb, which keeps in-frame sequences with V and J called. Part of the clones is missing from these tables; in studies checked, under half for an unresolved V gene and the rest for unknown reasons. This sample gives tens of thousands of clones in total; under 95% of them show up just once. The ten largest clones represent under 0.3% of the sample. The clonotype was recovered from a human donor in good health. Input material: T cells isolated from PBMCs.

The base sequence is TGTGCCAGCAGCCCGAGGGGGGGCGCCGGGAACACTGAAGCTTTCTTT. The translation is CASSPRGGAGNTEAFF. The chain links TRBV11-2 with TRBJ1-1, and the D gene may be TRBD1, 6 bases matching. Inclusive of the bounding cysteine and phenylalanine, the CDR3 is 16 residues long. Just CDR3 DNA is preserved here, 48 bases in frame from base 1. The CDR1 and CDR2 encoded by the germline V gene are SGHAT and FQNNGV. V is cut by 5 bases and J by 1 base, and the space between the germline ends is 17 bases.